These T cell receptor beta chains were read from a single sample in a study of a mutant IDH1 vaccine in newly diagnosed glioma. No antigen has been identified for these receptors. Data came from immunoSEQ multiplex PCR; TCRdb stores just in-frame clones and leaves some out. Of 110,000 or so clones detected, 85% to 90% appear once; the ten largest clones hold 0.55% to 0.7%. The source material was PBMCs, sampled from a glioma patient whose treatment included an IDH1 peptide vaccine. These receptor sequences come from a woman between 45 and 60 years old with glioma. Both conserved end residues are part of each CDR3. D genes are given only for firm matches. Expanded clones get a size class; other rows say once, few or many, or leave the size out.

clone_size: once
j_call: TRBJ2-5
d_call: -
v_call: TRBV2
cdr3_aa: CASSELLETKETQYF
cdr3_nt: TGTGCCAGCAGTGAGCTACTAGAAACCAAAGAGACCCAGTACTTC

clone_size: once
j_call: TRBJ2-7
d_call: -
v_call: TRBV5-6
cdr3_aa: CASSRDGTYEQYF
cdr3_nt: TGTGCCAGCAGCCGGGACGGGACCTACGAGCAGTACTTC

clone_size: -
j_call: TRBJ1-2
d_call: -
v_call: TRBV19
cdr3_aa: CASSITGGGPYGYTF
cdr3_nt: TGTGCCAGTAGTATTACCGGCGGAGGACCTTATGGCTACACCTTC

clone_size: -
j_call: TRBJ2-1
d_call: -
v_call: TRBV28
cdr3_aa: CASSFPLRGQGGNEQFF
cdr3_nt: TGTGCCAGCAGTTTCCCACTCCGAGGGCAGGGAGGCAATGAGCAGTTCTTC

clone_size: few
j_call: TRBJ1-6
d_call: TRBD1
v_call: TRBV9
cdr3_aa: CASSAGQGSSPLHF
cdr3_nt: TGTGCCAGCAGCGCGGGACAGGGGAGTTCACCCCTCCACTTT

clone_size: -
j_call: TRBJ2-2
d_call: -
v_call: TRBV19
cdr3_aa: CAISPRGGTGELFF
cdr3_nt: TGTGCCATTTCCCCCAGGGGAGGGACCGGGGAGCTGTTTTTT

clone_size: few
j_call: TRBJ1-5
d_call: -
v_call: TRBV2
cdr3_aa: CASSLDRNQPQHF
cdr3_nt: TGTGCCAGCAGTTTAGACAGGAATCAGCCCCAGCATTTT

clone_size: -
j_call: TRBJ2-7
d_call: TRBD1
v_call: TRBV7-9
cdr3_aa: CASSRDRGTVTYEQYF
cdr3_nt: TGTGCCAGCAGCCGGGACAGGGGTACCGTTACCTACGAGCAGTACTTC

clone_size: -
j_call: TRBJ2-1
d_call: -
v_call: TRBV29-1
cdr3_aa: CSVGYSYNEQFF
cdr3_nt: TGCAGCGTTGGGTACAGCTACAATGAGCAGTTCTTC

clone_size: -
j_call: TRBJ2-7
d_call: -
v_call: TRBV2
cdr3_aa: CASSYPGLPFEQYF
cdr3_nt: TGTGCCAGCAGTTACCCGGGACTTCCCTTCGAGCAGTACTTC

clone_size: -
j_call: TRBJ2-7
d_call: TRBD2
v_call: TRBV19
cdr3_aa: CASSTTRTSGRPYEQYF
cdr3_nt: TGTGCCAGTAGTACCACCCGGACTAGCGGGAGGCCCTACGAGCAGTACTTC

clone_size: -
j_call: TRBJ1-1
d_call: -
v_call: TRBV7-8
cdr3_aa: CASSPPMNTEAFF
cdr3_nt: TGTGCCAGCAGTCCCCCCATGAACACTGAAGCTTTCTTT

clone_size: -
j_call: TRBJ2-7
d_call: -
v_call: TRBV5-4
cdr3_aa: CASSLGGEVQYEQYF
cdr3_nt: TGTGCCAGCAGCCTGGGGGGCGAAGTTCAATACGAGCAGTACTTC

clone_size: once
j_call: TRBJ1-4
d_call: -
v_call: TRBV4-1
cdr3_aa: CASSPRGILNEKLFF
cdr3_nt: TGCGCCAGCAGCCCCCGGGGGATCCTTAATGAAAAACTGTTTTTT

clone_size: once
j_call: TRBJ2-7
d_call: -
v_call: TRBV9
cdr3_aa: CASSVSGPPGEQYF
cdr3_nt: TGTGCCAGCAGCGTTTCAGGACCACCGGGGGAGCAGTACTTC

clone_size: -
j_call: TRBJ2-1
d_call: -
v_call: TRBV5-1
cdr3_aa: CASSPQGVGDEQFF
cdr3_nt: TGCGCCAGCAGCCCGCAGGGAGTAGGGGATGAGCAGTTCTTC

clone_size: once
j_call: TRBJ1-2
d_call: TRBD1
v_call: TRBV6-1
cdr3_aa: CASSETPDRVYGYTF
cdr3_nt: TGTGCCAGCAGTGAAACGCCAGACAGGGTCTATGGCTACACCTTC

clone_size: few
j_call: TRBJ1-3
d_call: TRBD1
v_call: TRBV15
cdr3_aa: CATRRSGQGSGNTIYF
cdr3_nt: TGTGCCACCCGACGCTCCGGACAGGGCTCTGGAAACACCATATATTTT

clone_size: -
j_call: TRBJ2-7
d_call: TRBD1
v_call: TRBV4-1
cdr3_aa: CASSPAETGMRDEQYF
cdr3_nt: TGCGCCAGCAGCCCCGCGGAGACAGGGATGCGGGACGAGCAGTACTTC

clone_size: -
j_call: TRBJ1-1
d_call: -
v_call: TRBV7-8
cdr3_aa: CASSLRDGLNTEAFF
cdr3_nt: TGTGCCAGCAGCCTCCGGGACGGGCTGAACACTGAAGCTTTCTTT

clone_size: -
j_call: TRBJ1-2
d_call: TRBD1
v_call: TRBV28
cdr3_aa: CASSRGQGYYGYTF
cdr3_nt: TGTGCCAGTAGTAGGGGACAGGGGTATTATGGCTACACCTTC

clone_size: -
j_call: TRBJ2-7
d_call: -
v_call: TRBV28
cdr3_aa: CASSPSGRVGEQYF
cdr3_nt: TGTGCCAGCAGTCCCTCGGGCAGGGTCGGCGAGCAGTACTTC

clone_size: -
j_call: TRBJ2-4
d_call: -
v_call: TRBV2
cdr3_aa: CASSEMSRVLAKNIQYF
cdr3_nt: TGTGCCAGCAGTGAAATGTCTAGGGTTCTAGCCAAAAACATTCAGTACTTC

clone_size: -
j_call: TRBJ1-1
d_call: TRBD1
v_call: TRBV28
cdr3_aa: CASISRDRGIVHTEAFF
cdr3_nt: TGTGCCAGCATTTCCCGAGACAGGGGGATCGTGCACACTGAAGCTTTCTTT

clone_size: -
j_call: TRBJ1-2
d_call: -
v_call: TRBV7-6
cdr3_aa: CASSLGQEYGYTF
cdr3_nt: TGTGCCAGCAGCTTAGGACAGGAATATGGCTACACCTTC

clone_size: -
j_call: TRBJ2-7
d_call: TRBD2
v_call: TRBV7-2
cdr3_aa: CASSPGLAGYEQYF
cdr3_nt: TGTGCCAGCAGCCCAGGACTAGCAGGGTACGAGCAGTACTTC

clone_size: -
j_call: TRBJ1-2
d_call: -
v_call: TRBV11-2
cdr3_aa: CASSLEAGVGYTF
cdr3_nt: TGTGCCAGCAGCTTAGAGGCAGGGGTCGGCTACACCTTC

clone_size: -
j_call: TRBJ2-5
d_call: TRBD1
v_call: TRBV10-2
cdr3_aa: CASSRDSQETQYF
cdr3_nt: TGCGCCAGCAGTCGGGACAGCCAAGAGACCCAGTACTTC

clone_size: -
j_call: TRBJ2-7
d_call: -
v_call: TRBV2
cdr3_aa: CASSLEGYEQYF
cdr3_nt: TGTGCCAGCAGTTTGGAGGGCTACGAGCAGTACTTC

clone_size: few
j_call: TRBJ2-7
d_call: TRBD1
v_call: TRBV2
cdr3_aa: CASRNTGTGRLEQYF
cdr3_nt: TGTGCCAGCAGGAACACCGGGACAGGACGCCTCGAGCAGTACTTC

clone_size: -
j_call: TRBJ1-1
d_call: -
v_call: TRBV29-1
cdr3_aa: CSVEEDTAEAFF
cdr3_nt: TGCAGCGTTGAAGAGGATACAGCTGAAGCTTTCTTT

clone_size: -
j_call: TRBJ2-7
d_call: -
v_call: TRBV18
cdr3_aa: CASSPKGGVYEQYF
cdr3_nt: TGTGCCAGCTCACCAAAGGGGGGGGTCTACGAGCAGTACTTC

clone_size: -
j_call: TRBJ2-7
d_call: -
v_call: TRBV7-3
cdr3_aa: CASSLDGMSEQYF
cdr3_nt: TGTGCCAGCAGCTTAGACGGGATGTCGGAGCAGTACTTC

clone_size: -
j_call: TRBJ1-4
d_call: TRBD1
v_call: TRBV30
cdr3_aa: CAWSPPGQMLFF
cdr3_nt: TGTGCCTGGAGTCCGCCGGGACAGATGCTGTTTTTT

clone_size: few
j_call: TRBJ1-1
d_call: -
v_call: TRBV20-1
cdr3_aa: CSASVGGDFF
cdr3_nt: TGCAGTGCTAGTGTTGGGGGGGACTTCTTT

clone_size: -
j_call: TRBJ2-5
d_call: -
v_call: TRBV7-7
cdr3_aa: CASSLGLAIQETQYF
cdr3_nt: TGTGCTAGCAGCTTAGGGCTAGCGATACAAGAGACCCAGTACTTC